Presented here are 23 T cell receptor beta chains from one specimen sequenced in a study of T cell clones after liver transplantation (dated by TCRdb to the late 2010s). The library was generated by the immunoSEQ multiplex PCR assay. Not all clones reach the TCRdb copy of this immuneACCESS table, which keeps in-frame sequences only. Checked studies attribute under half of the gap to unresolved V genes and leave the rest unexplained. A total of tens of thousands of clones appear in this sample, 85% to 95% of them only once. The ten top clones hold 0.98% of the sample. The specimen was CD4+ T cells from blood, collected less than 26 months after liver transplant. These receptors were obtained from a human patient who received a liver transplant. Some T cells may originate with the graft donor following a transplant.

The chain has TRBV5-1 and TRBJ1-2, with 9 bases identical to TRBD1. Germline V gene data show CDR1 as SGHRS and CDR2 as YFSETQ. This CDR3 comprises 16 residues. The ends lost 2 bases at V and 4 bases at J; junction bases unmatched: 9. CDR3 nucleotide sequence: TGCGCCAGCAGCTTCGATACTACAGGGGGCGTCTATGGCTACACCTTC. Translated: CASSFDTTGGVYGYTF.

The chain has TRBV30 and TRBJ1-1, with 9 bases lining up with TRBD1. The germline V gene has CDR1 GTSNPN and CDR2 SVGIG (reference sequence). Germline trimming cut 5 bases from V and 5 bases from J; bases unmatched to any gene: 15. This CDR3 comprises 16 residues. CDR3 nucleotides: TGTGCCTGGTCCCCCGTGGGACAGGGTATGGGGACTGAAGCTTTCTTT. This gives the protein CAWSPVGQGMGTEAFF.

The chain links TRBV9 to TRBJ1-2; no definite D call. Deletions cut 0 bases from V and 0 bases from J, with 12 bases between. From germline, CDR1 is SGDLS and CDR2 YYNGEE. This CDR3 comprises 16 residues. For the CDR3, the DNA is TGTGCCAGCAGCGTAGGTAGAACAGATCCTAACTATGGCTACACCTTC. This encodes CASSVGRTDPNYGYTF.

The chain uses TRBV5-6 and TRBJ1-6, with D possibly TRBD1 on 6 matching bases. The germline V gene has CDR1 SGHDT and CDR2 YYEEEE. This CDR3 comprises 16 residues. Trimming removed 4 bases from V and 0 bases from J, with 11 bases in between. The CDR3 DNA follows: TGTGCCAGCAGCACCAGGGGTAGCTCCTATAATTCACCCCTCCACTTT. As protein: CASSTRGSSYNSPLHF.

This CDR3 reads CVKAQGNTGELFF. CDR3 nucleotide sequence: TGCGTCAAAGCTCAGGGAAACACCGGGGAGCTGTTTTTT. The chain links TRBV5-1 to TRBJ2-2; D possibly corresponds to TRBD1 (5 bases). Germline CDR1 and CDR2: SGHRS and YFSETQ. The CDR3 sequence is 13 residues long.

This clone appeared a few times. The same CDR3 arises from other DNA sequences in this sample as well. The rearrangement uses TRBV5-1 and TRBJ2-6; 11 bases are a match to TRBD2. The junction had 2 bases not matched to a gene; V was cut back by 0 bases and J by 0 bases. The CDR3 sequence is 18 residues long. CDR1 SGHRS and CDR2 YFSETQ come from the germline V gene. The DNA for the CDR3 is TGCGCCAGCAGCTTGGAACTAGCGGGAGCCTCTGGGGCCAACGTCCTGACTTTC. This gives the protein CASSLELAGASGANVLTF.

The V call is TRBV28, the J call TRBJ2-2; tentatively, D is TRBD2 (6 bases). V lost 3 bases and J 0 bases, leaving 8 bases between the germline ends. Germline CDR1 reads MDHEN; CDR2 reads SYDVKM. The CDR3 consists of 15 residues. This CDR3 is CASSLAGTNTGELFF. CDR3 in DNA: TGTGCCAGCAGTTTGGCGGGGACGAACACCGGGGAGCTGTTTTTT.

The table lists this clone with a few counts. V and J are TRBV7-9 and TRBJ2-1; 10 bases line up with TRBD2. The CDR3 has 17 residues. From germline, CDR1 is SEHNR and CDR2 FQNEAQ (reference sequence). V lost 5 bases to trimming and J lost 6 bases; unmatched junction nucleotides: 13. The CDR3 region is CASSPFRGAGGINEQFF. The CDR3 nucleotides read TGTGCCAGCAGCCCCTTCCGGGGAGCGGGAGGGATCAATGAGCAGTTCTTC.

The rearrangement links TRBV5-1 to TRBJ2-2; unclear D gene. CDR1 and CDR2 (germline): SGHRS, YFSETQ. There are 15 residues in the CDR3. The V gene lost 0 bases and the J gene lost 5 bases, with 11 bases spanning the gap. CDR3 nucleotide sequence: TGCGCCAGCAGCTTGGGAGGTACAAATACCGGGGAGCTGTTTTTT. Translating it yields CASSLGGTNTGELFF.

This clone appeared once. V usage is TRBV21-1 and J usage is TRBJ2-3; the table's TRBD1 call for D was not verified on the DNA. TRBV21-1 represents a pseudogene. This CDR3 spans 17 amino acids. CDR3 coding DNA: TGTGCCAGCAGCAAAGTTAGGACATCTGGTAGCACAGATACGCAGTATTTT. As protein: CASSKVRTSGSTDTQYF.

V usage is TRBV28 and J usage is TRBJ2-7; TRBD1 agrees at 8 bases. V dropped 4 bases and J dropped 2; count of bases not matched to a gene: 7. From germline, CDR1 is MDHEN and CDR2 SYDVKM. CDR3 length: 15 residues. The CDR3 here is CASSSGGTGTYEQYF. The CDR3 DNA follows: TGTGCCAGCAGTTCCGGAGGGACAGGCACCTACGAGCAGTACTTC.

The CDR3 DNA reads TGTGCCAGCAGCGGACCAAACCTCGGTCAAGAGACCCAGTACTTC. Residues: CASSGPNLGQETQYF. This chain joins TRBV9 and TRBJ2-5; D unclear. The germline CDR1 and CDR2 sequences are SGDLS and YYNGEE. The V end lost 3 bases, the J end lost 2 bases, and 14 bases lay between the germline ends. This CDR3 is built from 15 residues.

This chain uses TRBV5-6 with TRBJ1-5; 8 nucleotides align to TRBD1. After removal of 5 bases from V and 0 bases from J, the junction contained 4 bases not matched to a gene. The V gene's germline CDR1 is SGHDT and CDR2 YYEEEE. This CDR3 is built from 15 residues. The CDR3 region is CASRLGQGSNQPQHF. The CDR3 nucleotides are TGTGCCAGCAGACTTGGACAGGGTAGCAATCAGCCCCAGCATTTT.

The gene calls are TRBV6-6 and TRBJ2-1, with D perhaps TRBD2 (7 bases). There are 14 residues in the CDR3. V was shortened by 10 bases and J by 8 bases, with 21 bases between the two germline ends. Germline CDR1 MNHNY, CDR2 SVGAGI (reference sequence). The CDR3 region is CATLEGGGQYEQFF. In DNA form, the CDR3 reads TGTGCCACCCTTGAGGGAGGGGGGCAATATGAGCAGTTCTTC.

This sequence joins TRBV5-1 and TRBJ2-3; D remains unclear. The CDR3 totals 14 residues. The ends were cut back, 1 base at V and 5 bases at J, with 11 bases in the middle. The germline V gene has CDR1 SGHRS and CDR2 YFSETQ. CDR3 loop: CASSLTGYQDTQYF. CDR3 bases: TGCGCCAGCAGCTTGACCGGGTATCAAGATACGCAGTATTTT.

The V call is TRBV21-1, the J call TRBJ2-3. TRBV21-1 is reported as a pseudogene. The CDR3 spans 14 residues. This chain's CDR3 is CASSKCPSTDTQYF. The CDR3 nucleotides are TGTGCCAGCAGCAAATGCCCGAGCACAGATACGCAGTATTTT.

The chain is built from TRBV6-5 and TRBJ2-5; the D gene is possibly TRBD1 (5 bases). Trimming shortened V by 6 bases and J by 4 bases, and 18 bases separated the two germline ends. The germline V gene has CDR1 MNHEY and CDR2 SVGAGI. The CDR3 extends over 15 amino acids. The CDR3 DNA follows: TGTGCCAGCAGCAAAGGGGTGCCAATGGGAGAGACCCAGTACTTC. Translating gives CASSKGVPMGETQYF.

This sequence joins TRBV21-1 and TRBJ1-1. TRBV21-1 counts as a pseudogene. The length of the CDR3 is 13 residues. DNA for the CDR3: TGTGCCAGCAGCAGGGGGGTGAGCACTGAAGCTTTCTTT. As protein: CASSRGVSTEAFF.

V and J are TRBV18 and TRBJ2-3, with TRBD2 matching over 8 bases. Germline V gene lookup returns CDR1 KGHSH and CDR2 LQKENI. The CDR3 sequence is 17 residues long. V dropped 3 bases and J dropped 1; count of bases not matched to a gene: 9. CDR3 in amino acids: CASSPSLREGGTDTQYF. CDR3 coding DNA: TGTGCCAGCTCACCCTCCCTCCGGGAGGGGGGCACAGATACGCAGTATTTT.

The genes are TRBV7-3 and TRBJ2-1; weak D call: TRBD2 (6 bases). Trimming took 1 base from V and 5 from J, leaving 18 bases between them. The CDR3 totals 17 residues. Germline CDR1 and CDR2: SGHTA and FQGTGA. CDR3 DNA sequence: TGTGCCAGCAGCTTAAGGGCTCTCGCGGGGTCCCACAATGAGCAGTTCTTC. Protein: CASSLRALAGSHNEQFF.

V usage is TRBV27 and J usage is TRBJ1-5; the D is unclear. The CDR3 consists of 14 residues. Germline CDR1 and CDR2: MNHEY and SMNVEV (reference sequence). V lost 2 bases to trimming and J lost 4 bases, with 9 bases between them. The DNA of the CDR3 is TGTGCCAGCAGTTTAATGCGGTCAAATCAGCCCCAGCATTTT. This gives the protein CASSLMRSNQPQHF.

This clone was observed a handful of times. The gene calls are TRBV5-1 and TRBJ1-1; no definite D call. V was shortened by 4 bases and J by 8 bases, with 15 bases between the two germline ends. Germline V gene lookup returns CDR1 SGHRS and CDR2 YFSETQ. This CDR3 is built from 13 residues. The DNA of the CDR3 is TGCGCCAGCAGCGCATTCTCCCCGTTGGAAGCTTTCTTT. Translated, it gives CASSAFSPLEAFF. Looking up the rest from reference TRBV5-1 and TRBJ1-1 gives the full variable domain: KAGVTQTPRYLIKTRGQQVTLSCSPISGHRSVSWYQQTPGQGLQFLFEYFSETQRNKGNFPGRFSGRQFSNSRSEMNVSTLELGDSALYLCASSAFSPLEAFFGQGTRLTVV.

This clone was seen just once. The chain employs TRBV28 and TRBJ2-1, with 14 bases identical to TRBD2. CDR3 length equals 17 residues. Germline trimming cut 6 bases from V and 0 bases from J; bases unmatched to any gene: 4. Germline loops: CDR1 MDHEN, CDR2 SYDVKM. As DNA, the CDR3 is TGTGCCAGCAGAGGACTAGCGGGAGGAGGCTCCTACAATGAGCAGTTCTTC. Protein sequence: CASRGLAGGGSYNEQFF.